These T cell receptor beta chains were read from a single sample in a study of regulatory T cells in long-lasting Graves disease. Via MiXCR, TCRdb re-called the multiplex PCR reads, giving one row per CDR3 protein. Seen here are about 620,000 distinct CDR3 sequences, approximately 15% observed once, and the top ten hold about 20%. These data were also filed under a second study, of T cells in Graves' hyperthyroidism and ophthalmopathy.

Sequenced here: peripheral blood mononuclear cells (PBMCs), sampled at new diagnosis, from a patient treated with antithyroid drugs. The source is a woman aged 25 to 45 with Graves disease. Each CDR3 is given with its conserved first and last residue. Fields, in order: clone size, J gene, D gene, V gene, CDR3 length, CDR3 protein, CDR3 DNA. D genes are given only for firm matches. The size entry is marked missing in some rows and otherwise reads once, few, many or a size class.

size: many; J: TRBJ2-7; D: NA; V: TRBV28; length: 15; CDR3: CASGSPRDTSYEQYF; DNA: TGTGCCAGCGGCTCCCCACGGGACACCTCCTACGAGCAGTACTTC
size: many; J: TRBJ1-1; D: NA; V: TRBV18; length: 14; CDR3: CASSPGPGNTEAFF; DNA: TGTGCCAGCTCACCAGGGCCGGGGAACACTGAAGCTTTCTTT
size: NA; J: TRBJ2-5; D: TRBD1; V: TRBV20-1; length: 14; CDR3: CSAHRGVLEETQYF; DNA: TGCAGTGCTCACAGGGGAGTGCTCGAAGAGACCCAGTACTTC
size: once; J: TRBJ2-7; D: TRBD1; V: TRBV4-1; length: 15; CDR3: CASSQVMGQGYEQYF; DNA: TGCGCCAGCAGCCAAGTCATGGGACAGGGTTACGAGCAGTACTTC
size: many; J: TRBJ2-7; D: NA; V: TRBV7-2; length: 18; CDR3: CASSLEGGGRSKTYEQYF; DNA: TGTGCCAGCAGCTTAGAAGGGGGGGGGAGGTCGAAGACCTACGAGCAGTACTTC
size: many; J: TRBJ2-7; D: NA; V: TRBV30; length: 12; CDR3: CAWSGTPNEQYF; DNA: TGTGCCTGGAGCGGGACTCCGAACGAGCAGTACTTC
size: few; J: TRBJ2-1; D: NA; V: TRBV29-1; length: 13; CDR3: CSAGDGAGDEQFF; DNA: TGCAGCGCTGGGGACGGTGCAGGGGATGAGCAGTTCTTC
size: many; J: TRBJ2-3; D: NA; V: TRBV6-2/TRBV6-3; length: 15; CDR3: CASSYGGGITDTQYF; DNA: TGTGCCAGCAGTTACGGTGGCGGGATCACAGATACGCAGTATTTT
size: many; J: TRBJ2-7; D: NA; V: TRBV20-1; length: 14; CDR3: CSARGLELSYEQYF; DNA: TGCAGTGCTAGAGGACTAGAACTCTCCTACGAGCAGTACTTC
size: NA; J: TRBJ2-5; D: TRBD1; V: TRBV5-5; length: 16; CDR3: CASSLTPGGASETQYF; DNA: TGTGCCAGCAGCTTGACACCAGGGGGCGCCTCGGAGACCCAGTACTTC
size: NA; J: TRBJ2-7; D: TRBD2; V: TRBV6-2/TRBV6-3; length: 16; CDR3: CASSYVPAGVSHEQYF; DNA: TGTGCCAGCAGTTACGTCCCAGCGGGAGTGTCCCACGAGCAGTACTTC
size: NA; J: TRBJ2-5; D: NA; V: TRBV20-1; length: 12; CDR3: CSAIQGEETQYF; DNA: TGCAGTGCTATACAGGGTGAAGAGACCCAGTACTTC
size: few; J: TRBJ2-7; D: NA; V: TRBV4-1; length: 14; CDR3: CASSQVAGLYEQYF; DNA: TGCGCCAGCAGCCAAGTCGCAGGTTTATACGAGCAGTACTTC
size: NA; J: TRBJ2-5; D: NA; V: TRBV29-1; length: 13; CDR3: CSVEDMRVETQYF; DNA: TGCAGCGTTGAAGATATGAGGGTAGAGACCCAGTACTTC
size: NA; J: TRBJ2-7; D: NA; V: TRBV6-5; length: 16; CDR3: CASSYPGNPSSYEQYF; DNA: TGTGCCAGCAGTTACCCCGGGAACCCGAGCTCCTACGAGCAGTACTTC
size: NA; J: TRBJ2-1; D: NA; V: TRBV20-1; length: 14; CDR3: CSASLWGGGDEQFF; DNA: TGCAGTGCTAGTCTTTGGGGTGGAGGGGATGAGCAGTTCTTC
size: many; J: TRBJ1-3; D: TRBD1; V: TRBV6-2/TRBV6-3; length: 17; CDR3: CASSYFRDRDSGNTIYF; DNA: TGTGCCAGCAGTTACTTCCGGGACAGAGACTCTGGAAACACCATATATTTT
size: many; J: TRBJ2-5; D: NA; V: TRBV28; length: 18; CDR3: CASSKGEQELDPQETQYF; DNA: TGTGCCAGCAGTAAGGGGGAACAGGAGTTAGATCCCCAAGAGACCCAGTACTTC
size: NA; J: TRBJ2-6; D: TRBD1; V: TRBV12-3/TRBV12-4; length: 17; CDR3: CASSRGQGADGANVLTF; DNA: TGTGCCAGCAGTCGGGGACAGGGGGCTGACGGGGCCAACGTCCTGACTTTC
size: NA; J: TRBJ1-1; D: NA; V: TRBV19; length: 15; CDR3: CASSPPTRQNTEAFF; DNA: TGTGCCAGTAGTCCACCGACACGGCAGAACACTGAAGCTTTCTTT
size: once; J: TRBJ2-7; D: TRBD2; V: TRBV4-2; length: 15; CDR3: CASSRNSGSGYEQYF; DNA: TGTGCCAGCAGCCGCAATAGCGGGAGTGGCTACGAGCAGTACTTC
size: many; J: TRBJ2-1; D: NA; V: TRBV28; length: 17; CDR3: CASSPFLYGGSYNEQFF; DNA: TGTGCCAGCAGTCCATTCCTCTATGGCGGCTCCTACAATGAGCAGTTCTTC
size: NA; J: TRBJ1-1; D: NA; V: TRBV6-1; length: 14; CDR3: CASSEQGGDTEAFF; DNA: TGTGCCAGCAGTGAGCAAGGGGGAGACACTGAAGCTTTCTTT
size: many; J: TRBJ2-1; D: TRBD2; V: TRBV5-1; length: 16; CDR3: CASSLDASGSRNEQFF; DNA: TGCGCCAGCAGTTTGGATGCGAGCGGGAGCAGAAATGAGCAGTTCTTC
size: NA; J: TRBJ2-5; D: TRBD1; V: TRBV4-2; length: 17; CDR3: CASSQDGLGQGQQTQYF; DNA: TGTGCCAGCAGCCAAGACGGCTTAGGACAGGGTCAGCAGACCCAGTACTTC
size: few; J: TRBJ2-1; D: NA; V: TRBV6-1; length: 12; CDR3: CASQVSYNEQFF; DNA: TGTGCCAGCCAGGTTTCCTACAATGAGCAGTTCTTC
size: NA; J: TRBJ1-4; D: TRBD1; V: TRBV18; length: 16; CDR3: CASSHNDRGPREKLFF; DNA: TGTGCCAGCTCGCACAACGACAGGGGGCCGCGTGAAAAACTGTTTTTT
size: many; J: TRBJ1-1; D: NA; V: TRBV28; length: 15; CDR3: CASSLYGSPQGEAFF; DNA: TGTGCCAGCAGTTTATATGGGTCACCGCAGGGTGAAGCTTTCTTT
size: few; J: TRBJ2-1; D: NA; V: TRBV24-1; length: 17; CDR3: CATSGGGGRRSYNEQFF; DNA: TGTGCCACCAGTGGTGGTGGGGGAAGACGCTCCTACAATGAGCAGTTCTTC
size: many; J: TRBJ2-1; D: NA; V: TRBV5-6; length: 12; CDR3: CASSSEFGEQFF; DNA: TGTGCCAGCAGCTCGGAGTTTGGTGAGCAGTTCTTC
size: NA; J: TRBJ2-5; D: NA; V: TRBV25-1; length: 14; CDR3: CASSPTTTGETQYF; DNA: TGTGCCAGCAGTCCGACGACTACAGGAGAGACCCAGTACTTC
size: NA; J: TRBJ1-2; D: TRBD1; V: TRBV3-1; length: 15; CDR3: CASSQGTGGNYGYTF; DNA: TGTGCCAGCAGCCAAGGGACAGGGGGTAACTATGGCTACACCTTC
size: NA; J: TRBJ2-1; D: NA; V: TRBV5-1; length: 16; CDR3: CASSFMAGYSYNEQFF; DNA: TGCGCCAGCAGCTTTATGGCGGGGTACTCCTACAATGAGCAGTTCTTC
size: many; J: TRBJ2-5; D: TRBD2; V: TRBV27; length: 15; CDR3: CASRTSGSWFETQYF; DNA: TGTGCCAGCAGGACTAGCGGGAGTTGGTTTGAGACCCAGTACTTC
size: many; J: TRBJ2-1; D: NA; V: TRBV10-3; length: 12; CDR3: CAISEGYNEQFF; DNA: TGTGCCATCAGTGAGGGGTACAATGAGCAGTTCTTC
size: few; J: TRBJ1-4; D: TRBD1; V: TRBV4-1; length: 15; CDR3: CASSQYQGANEKLFF; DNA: TGCGCCAGCAGCCAGTATCAGGGGGCTAATGAAAAACTGTTTTTT
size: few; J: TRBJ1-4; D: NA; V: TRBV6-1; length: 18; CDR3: CASRSQRKGVATNEKLFF; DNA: TGTGCCAGCAGGTCCCAGCGTAAGGGGGTAGCAACTAATGAAAAACTGTTTTTT